This T cell receptor (beta chain) was profiled in a study of Graves' ophthalmopathy and Graves' hyperthyroidism. General study points: Clonotypes were expanded in thyroid at above 0.001 frequency, and most also appeared in blood.

Remarks on this clonotype: The antigen is not known.

The CDR3 totals 13 residues. Germline CDR1 reads LNHDA; CDR2 reads SQIVND (reference sequence). Physicians reached a diagnosis by relying on clinical symptoms, serum thyroxine, TRAb, thyroid ultrasound and orbital computed tomography. RNA transcripts yielded amplified TCR beta CDR3 regions. Second-round multiplex PCR came after a first-round RT-PCR that employed HTBI primers. TCRdb re-called the multiplex PCR reads through MiXCR, storing one row per CDR3 protein. The sample shows 230,000 or so distinct CDR3 sequences, about 47% of them seen only once. The sequencing input was peripheral blood. The chain is built from TRBV19 and TRBJ2-6; TRBD1 might be the D (5 bases). The TCR was taken from an adult man with Graves' ophthalmopathy. Here the CDR3 reads CATDSSGANVLTF. The CDR3 nucleotides read TGTGCTACCGACAGCTCTGGGGCCAACGTCCTGACTTTC.